This is a list of T cell receptor beta chains from one sample in a study of beta chain features in type 1 diabetes. The protocol was immunoSEQ multiplex PCR, while the TCRdb copy is restricted to in-frame clones and leaves out a portion. This table holds 100,000 to 150,000 clones, about a sixth found once. Source material: central memory CD4+ T cells from blood. All receptors come from a man aged 30-40 years with type 1 diabetes. Both conserved end residues are part of each CDR3. The order of the fields is J gene, V gene, clone size, D gene, CDR3 DNA, CDR3 protein. A D gene is named only where the DNA matches it firmly. Size is omitted from some rows. Given values are once, few, many or a class for expanded clones.

j_call: TRBJ1-2
v_call: TRBV19
clone_size: few
d_call: TRBD1
cdr3_nt: TGTGCCAGTAGTCCGGACAGGGTCGGTGGCTACACCTTC
cdr3_aa: CASSPDRVGGYTF

j_call: TRBJ1-3
v_call: TRBV11-2
clone_size: few
d_call: NA
cdr3_nt: TGTGCCAGCAGCTTATTTCGACAGATTGGAAACACCATATATTTT
cdr3_aa: CASSLFRQIGNTIYF

j_call: TRBJ1-6
v_call: TRBV19
clone_size: few
d_call: NA
cdr3_nt: TGTGCCAGTACACCCCTCCACTTT
cdr3_aa: CASTPLHF

j_call: TRBJ2-3
v_call: TRBV9
clone_size: NA
d_call: NA
cdr3_nt: TGTGCCAGCAGCGTAGCTCGGGGGATCGCCACAGATACGCAGTATTTT
cdr3_aa: CASSVARGIATDTQYF

j_call: TRBJ1-2
v_call: TRBV7-3
clone_size: NA
d_call: TRBD1
cdr3_nt: TGTGCCAGCAGCCCTGGGACAGACCGCCCCTATGGCTACACCTTC
cdr3_aa: CASSPGTDRPYGYTF

j_call: TRBJ1-2
v_call: TRBV9
clone_size: few
d_call: NA
cdr3_nt: TGTGCCAGCAGCACAAACCAGGGTGGCTACACCTTC
cdr3_aa: CASSTNQGGYTF

j_call: TRBJ2-7
v_call: TRBV27
clone_size: few
d_call: TRBD1
cdr3_nt: TGTGCCAGCAGGATAGTAGAGGGACAGGGAAGGTACGAGCAGTACTTC
cdr3_aa: CASRIVEGQGRYEQYF

j_call: TRBJ2-2
v_call: TRBV28
clone_size: few
d_call: TRBD1
cdr3_nt: TGTGCCAGCAGTCGCCTCCAAGGAAGGGACAGCCCTACCGGGGAGCTGTTTTTT
cdr3_aa: CASSRLQGRDSPTGELFF

j_call: TRBJ2-1
v_call: TRBV9
clone_size: NA
d_call: TRBD2
cdr3_nt: TGTGCCAGCAGCGTAGAAAGCGGGGTCTCCTACAATGAGCAGTTCTTC
cdr3_aa: CASSVESGVSYNEQFF

j_call: TRBJ2-5
v_call: TRBV10-3
clone_size: NA
d_call: NA
cdr3_nt: TGTGCCATCAGGCGCGGGGACAGCCCCCAAGAGACCCAGTACTTC
cdr3_aa: CAIRRGDSPQETQYF

j_call: TRBJ1-2
v_call: TRBV4-3
clone_size: few
d_call: NA
cdr3_nt: TGCGCCAGCAGCCAAGGAATGCATGGCTACACCTTC
cdr3_aa: CASSQGMHGYTF

j_call: TRBJ2-5
v_call: TRBV7-6
clone_size: few
d_call: NA
cdr3_nt: TGTGCCAGCAGTTCACTCGGGCCAGAGACCCAGTACTTC
cdr3_aa: CASSSLGPETQYF

j_call: TRBJ2-1
v_call: TRBV28
clone_size: few
d_call: NA
cdr3_nt: TGTGCCAGCAGTTTGACGGGGGCGAGGGGCTACAATGAGCAGTTCTTC
cdr3_aa: CASSLTGARGYNEQFF

j_call: TRBJ1-5
v_call: TRBV30
clone_size: NA
d_call: NA
cdr3_nt: TGTGCCTGGAGCCCGGACAGCAATCAGCCCCAGCATTTT
cdr3_aa: CAWSPDSNQPQHF

j_call: TRBJ2-1
v_call: TRBV6-1
clone_size: few
d_call: TRBD1
cdr3_nt: TGTGCCAGCAGTGAAAAGAGACAGGGGGCGCGTAATGAGCAGTTCTTC
cdr3_aa: CASSEKRQGARNEQFF

j_call: TRBJ1-2
v_call: TRBV27
clone_size: NA
d_call: NA
cdr3_nt: TGTGCCAGCAGTTTATCAGGACTCTATGGCTACACCTTC
cdr3_aa: CASSLSGLYGYTF

j_call: TRBJ2-7
v_call: TRBV5-1
clone_size: many
d_call: NA
cdr3_nt: TGCGCCAGCAGTGGTCTGCTAGACGAGCAGTACTTC
cdr3_aa: CASSGLLDEQYF